These T cell receptor beta chains were read from a single sample in a study of CD4+ T cells in melanoma. Generated by immunoSEQ multiplex PCR, the TCRdb table keeps only in-frame clones and is missing some. The repertoire has 110,000 to 150,000 clones, about 93% of them found once; the top ten carry over 1.5%. The source is a human donor with melanoma. Each CDR3 is given without its conserved first and last residue. Each record gives: V gene, J gene, CDR3 protein.

v_gene: TRBV9
j_gene: TRBJ1-4
CDR3aa: ASSVGTGLDEKLF

v_gene: TRBV29-1
j_gene: TRBJ1-2
CDR3aa: SVEGVGAGYT

v_gene: TRBV9
j_gene: TRBJ2-1
CDR3aa: ASSAPRVAGAPYNEQF

v_gene: TRBV18
j_gene: TRBJ2-7
CDR3aa: ASSPQGQGVYEQY

v_gene: TRBV18
j_gene: TRBJ2-2
CDR3aa: ASSPDRGATGELF

v_gene: TRBV2
j_gene: TRBJ2-7
CDR3aa: ASSDELTPHYEQY

v_gene: TRBV7-8
j_gene: TRBJ2-5
CDR3aa: ASSRQAKETQY

v_gene: TRBV19
j_gene: TRBJ1-3
CDR3aa: ASSIAGTGNTIY

v_gene: TRBV2
j_gene: TRBJ2-1
CDR3aa: ASSEAWARGGHEQF

v_gene: TRBV5-1
j_gene: TRBJ2-5
CDR3aa: ASSITIQGASETQY

v_gene: TRBV6-1
j_gene: TRBJ2-7
CDR3aa: ASSGGLAGGSYEQY

v_gene: TRBV2
j_gene: TRBJ2-1
CDR3aa: ASRGETSGGSEQF

v_gene: TRBV5-6
j_gene: TRBJ1-2
CDR3aa: ASSLVANYGYT

v_gene: TRBV5-1
j_gene: TRBJ1-3
CDR3aa: ASSLYSGAGNTIY

v_gene: TRBV28
j_gene: TRBJ2-7
CDR3aa: ASSSRHYEQY

v_gene: TRBV2
j_gene: TRBJ2-5
CDR3aa: ASSGGAGETQY

v_gene: TRBV7-2
j_gene: TRBJ1-2
CDR3aa: ASSLVFNGYT

v_gene: TRBV25-1
j_gene: TRBJ2-2
CDR3aa: ASSGSGAGELF

v_gene: TRBV7-9
j_gene: TRBJ1-2
CDR3aa: ASSLMRQGANYGYT

v_gene: TRBV19
j_gene: TRBJ2-7
CDR3aa: ASSINGEQY

v_gene: TRBV29-1
j_gene: TRBJ2-5
CDR3aa: SVALTGGPQETQY

v_gene: TRBV19
j_gene: TRBJ1-3
CDR3aa: ASQDRGNTIY

v_gene: TRBV5-1
j_gene: TRBJ1-6
CDR3aa: ASSLDWGQSINSPLH

v_gene: TRBV14
j_gene: TRBJ2-1
CDR3aa: ASSQLGGAGAEQF

v_gene: TRBV7-9
j_gene: TRBJ1-2
CDR3aa: ASSFSPGYGYT

v_gene: TRBV7-3
j_gene: TRBJ2-1
CDR3aa: ASSLIAGGLGEQF

v_gene: TRBV30
j_gene: TRBJ2-3
CDR3aa: AWSPGVEPDTQY

v_gene: TRBV2
j_gene: TRBJ2-7
CDR3aa: ASSSAGTAGPYEQY

v_gene: TRBV18
j_gene: TRBJ1-1
CDR3aa: ASSPSGGSEAF

v_gene: TRBV11-2
j_gene: TRBJ2-5
CDR3aa: ASSPGGGRETQY

v_gene: TRBV5-1
j_gene: TRBJ2-7
CDR3aa: ASRSTASSYEQY

v_gene: TRBV12-5
j_gene: TRBJ2-5
CDR3aa: ASGPGAAETQY

v_gene: TRBV29-1
j_gene: TRBJ2-7
CDR3aa: SVRPGQVAEQY

v_gene: TRBV5-1
j_gene: TRBJ2-4
CDR3aa: ASSLGASGGQIIQY

v_gene: TRBV4-1
j_gene: TRBJ1-5
CDR3aa: ASSPRQGSQPQH

v_gene: TRBV10-1
j_gene: TRBJ1-2
CDR3aa: ASTPNGYT

v_gene: TRBV11-2
j_gene: TRBJ2-1
CDR3aa: ASSFQNKAYNEQF

v_gene: TRBV18
j_gene: TRBJ1-4
CDR3aa: ASSLRPQEEKLF

v_gene: TRBV7-9
j_gene: TRBJ2-3
CDR3aa: ASSTSWTSTDTQY

v_gene: TRBV5-8
j_gene: TRBJ2-7
CDR3aa: ASSLVPTRLY

v_gene: TRBV7-9
j_gene: TRBJ2-7
CDR3aa: ASSFSTEQY

v_gene: TRBV5-6
j_gene: TRBJ2-4
CDR3aa: ASSNSRGQEGIQY

v_gene: TRBV9
j_gene: TRBJ1-3
CDR3aa: ASTPAAGNTIY